A selection of T cell receptor beta chains follows, all from one sample in a study of blood T cell repertoires in COVID-19. The repertoire was sequenced with immunoSEQ multiplex PCR; TCRdb's copy has only in-frame clones and lacks some. The sample contains over 400,000 clones, more than 85% of which appear only once. The material sequenced was PBMCs or T cells enriched from blood (not recorded which). All receptors derive from a woman aged 60-75 years who had recovered from COVID-19. CDR3s include the opening cysteine and the closing phenylalanine or tryptophan. Each record gives: CDR3 DNA, CDR3 protein, D gene, clone size, V gene, J gene. The D gene is left open where the match is weak. Size tells how often a clone was seen (once, few, many) or the class of an expanded clone, and some rows leave it out.

DNA: TGCGCCAGCAGCCTAGGACAGCTCTTACAGGAGACCCAGTACTTC; CDR3: CASSLGQLLQETQYF; D: -; size: -; V: TRBV5-1; J: TRBJ2-5
DNA: TGCAGCGTTTACAGGGGTGGCTACACCTTC; CDR3: CSVYRGGYTF; D: TRBD1; size: -; V: TRBV29-1; J: TRBJ1-2
DNA: TGTGCCAGCAGCCAAACGGGGACAGGGGTGCACACTGAAGCTTTCTTT; CDR3: CASSQTGTGVHTEAFF; D: TRBD1; size: -; V: TRBV7-9; J: TRBJ1-1
DNA: TGCGCCAGCAGCTCCGTAGCGGGGGGGTACAATGAGCAGTTCTTC; CDR3: CASSSVAGGYNEQFF; D: TRBD2; size: few; V: TRBV5-1; J: TRBJ2-1
DNA: TGTGCCAGCAGCTTTGTGGGGGGAGATACGCAGTATTTT; CDR3: CASSFVGGDTQYF; D: -; size: -; V: TRBV7-2; J: TRBJ2-3
DNA: TGTGCCAGCATCGACAGGGATCCCCCCTACGAGCAGTACTTC; CDR3: CASIDRDPPYEQYF; D: TRBD1; size: few; V: TRBV2; J: TRBJ2-7
DNA: TGTGCCAGCAGCGGCCGATTCTCCTACGAGCAGTACTTC; CDR3: CASSGRFSYEQYF; D: -; size: -; V: TRBV5-6; J: TRBJ2-7
DNA: TGTGCCAGCAGTGAGAAGGGGCGCGAGCAGTTCTTC; CDR3: CASSEKGREQFF; D: -; size: -; V: TRBV2; J: TRBJ2-1
DNA: TGTGCCAGCAGTTACAGGAGGGAAAGGCTCAATGAGCAGTTCTTC; CDR3: CASSYRRERLNEQFF; D: -; size: -; V: TRBV6-2/TRBV6-3; J: TRBJ2-1
DNA: TGTGCCAGCAGTTTAGAGGGGGCATCCTATAATTCACCCCTCCACTTT; CDR3: CASSLEGASYNSPLHF; D: TRBD1; size: -; V: TRBV27; J: TRBJ1-6
DNA: TGTGCTAGTGGTTTGACAGGGAATAGGGCTACGCAGTATTTT; CDR3: CASGLTGNRATQYF; D: -; size: -; V: TRBV12-5; J: TRBJ2-3
DNA: TGCGCCAGCAGCTTGCCGACAACGGGGGCAACTAATGAAAAACTGTTTTTT; CDR3: CASSLPTTGATNEKLFF; D: -; size: -; V: TRBV5-1; J: TRBJ1-4
DNA: TGTGCCAGCAGCTTAGTGGCTAGCGGGGGCTCAGATACGCAGTATTTT; CDR3: CASSLVASGGSDTQYF; D: TRBD2; size: -; V: TRBV13; J: TRBJ2-3
DNA: TGTGCCAGCAGCCCGTCGGACAGGGTGGTAACTGAAGCTTTCTTT; CDR3: CASSPSDRVVTEAFF; D: TRBD1; size: -; V: TRBV9; J: TRBJ1-1
DNA: TGTGCCAGCAGCTTTGACAGGGGCCCCATCTATGGCTACACCTTC; CDR3: CASSFDRGPIYGYTF; D: TRBD1; size: -; V: TRBV7-2; J: TRBJ1-2
DNA: TGTGCCACCAGTGATACTAAGGCGGGCAAGAGTGGTGGCTACACCTTC; CDR3: CATSDTKAGKSGGYTF; D: -; size: -; V: TRBV24-1; J: TRBJ1-2
DNA: TGTGCCAGCAGCTTGATCAGTTCCAATCAGCCCCAGCATTTT; CDR3: CASSLISSNQPQHF; D: -; size: few; V: TRBV5-5; J: TRBJ1-5
DNA: TGTGCCAGCAGTGAATATGGGACAGGGGGAAATACGCAGTATTTT; CDR3: CASSEYGTGGNTQYF; D: TRBD1; size: once; V: TRBV6-1; J: TRBJ2-3
DNA: TGTGCCAGCAGTGGCCAACAGGGGGATACGCAGTATTTT; CDR3: CASSGQQGDTQYF; D: TRBD1; size: -; V: TRBV6-4; J: TRBJ2-3
DNA: TGCAGCGTCGCCGGGACAGCAACTAACTATGGCTACACCTTC; CDR3: CSVAGTATNYGYTF; D: TRBD1; size: -; V: TRBV29-1; J: TRBJ1-2
DNA: TGCGCCAGCAGCCAAGATCCCCAGGGTCAGCCCCAGCATTTT; CDR3: CASSQDPQGQPQHF; D: -; size: few; V: TRBV4-1; J: TRBJ1-5
DNA: TGTGCCAGAAGTCCAGTCAATATTACCTACGAGCAGTACTTC; CDR3: CARSPVNITYEQYF; D: -; size: -; V: TRBV5-3; J: TRBJ2-7
DNA: TGTGCCAGCGGCAGGGTGTCTGGGGCCAACGTCCTGACTTTC; CDR3: CASGRVSGANVLTF; D: -; size: -; V: TRBV9; J: TRBJ2-6
DNA: TGTGCCGCCACAGGGGGCTACGATAATTCACCCCTCCACTTT; CDR3: CAATGGYDNSPLHF; D: TRBD1; size: -; V: TRBV10-3; J: TRBJ1-6